The 13 T cell receptor beta chains below come from one sample, sequenced in a study of blood T cell repertoires in COVID-19. Produced via immunoSEQ multiplex PCR; TCRdb's table is partial and in-frame only. This table holds tens of thousands of clones, approximately 78% found once. Sequencing was carried out using peripheral blood. These receptors all come from a human donor in a cohort sampled during active COVID-19.

The J gene is TRBJ2-5, the V gene TRBV18; the D gene is possibly TRBD2 (7 bases). Germline loops: CDR1 KGHSH, CDR2 LQKENI. The CDR3 contains 13 residues. V was cut by 3 bases and J by 5 bases, with 10 bases left in between. The CDR3 nucleotides are TGTGCCAGCTCACCGGGCGGGGGCGAGACCCAGTACTTC. This gives the protein CASSPGGGETQYF.

The sample holds one count of this clone. V gene TRBV7-9 combines with J gene TRBJ2-1; D is perhaps TRBD1 (6 bases). Per germline, CDR1 SEHNR and CDR2 FQNEAQ (reference sequence). There are 16 residues in the CDR3. Trimming removed 5 bases at V and 6 bases at J, with 20 bases between. CDR3 sequence reads: CASSKTRGKGSNEQFF. CDR3 DNA sequence: TGTGCCAGCAGCAAAACTAGGGGGAAAGGGAGCAATGAGCAGTTCTTC. Drawing the rest from reference TRBV7-9 and TRBJ2-1, the complete variable domain is DTGVSQNPRHKITKRGQNVTFRCDPISEHNRLYWYRQTLGQGPEFLTYFQNEAQLEKSRLLSDRFSAERPKGSFSTLEIQRTEQGDSAMYLCASSKTRGKGSNEQFFGPGTRLTVL.

The J gene is TRBJ1-2, the V gene TRBV7-8; tentatively, D is TRBD1 (5 bases). The V gene lost 5 bases and the J gene lost 4 bases, with 11 bases spanning the gap. The CDR3 is made up of 13 amino acids. Germline V gives CDR1 SGHVS, CDR2 FQNEAQ. This chain's CDR3 is CASSAGTIYGYTF. In DNA form, the CDR3 reads TGTGCCAGCAGCGCGGGGACCATCTATGGCTACACCTTC. The full variable domain, with the rest looked up from reference TRBV7-8 and TRBJ1-2, is GAGVSQSPRYKVAKRGQDVALRCDPISGHVSLFWYQQALGQGPEFLTYFQNEAQLDKSGLPSDRFFAERPEGSVSTLKIQRTQQEDSAVYLCASSAGTIYGYTFGSGTRLTVV.

The CDR3 DNA is TGTGCCAGCAGTGACACGACTAGCGGGGGTTTGAATGAGCAGTTCTTC. Amino acid sequence: CASSDTTSGGLNEQFF. The chain employs TRBV2 and TRBJ2-1; the match to TRBD2 covers 12 bases. This CDR3 contains 16 residues. Germline CDR1 reads SNHLY; CDR2 reads FYNNEI. The trim removed 3 bases at V and 7 bases at J, leaving 7 bases unmatched.

This clone was picked up a small number of times. CDR3 bases: TGCGCCAGCAGCTTGGTACAGGGGGCTGGAAACACCATATATTTT. It is translated as CASSLVQGAGNTIYF. The genes are TRBV5-1 and TRBJ1-3, with TRBD1 matching 8 bases. The CDR3 covers 15 residues. J gave up 2 bases and V 0 bases, and 1 base lay outside the gene matches. Per the germline V gene, CDR1 is SGHRS and CDR2 is YFSETQ. Full variable domain (remainder filled in from reference TRBV5-1 and TRBJ1-3): KAGVTQTPRYLIKTRGQQVTLSCSPISGHRSVSWYQQTPGQGLQFLFEYFSETQRNKGNFPGRFSGRQFSNSRSEMNVSTLELGDSALYLCASSLVQGAGNTIYFGEGSWLTVV.

This rearrangement joins TRBV6-5 to TRBJ2-5; 7 nucleotides align to TRBD1. This CDR3 has 13 amino acids. V lost 7 bases to trimming and J lost 10 bases; unmatched junction nucleotides: 12. The V gene's germline CDR1 is MNHEY and CDR2 SVGAGI. CDR3 in DNA: TGTGCCAGCACCACCCAAAGGGGGCAGGGCCAGTACTTC. It encodes CASTTQRGQGQYF.

The chain has TRBV11-2 and TRBJ1-4; D might be TRBD1 (5 bases). The CDR3 covers 14 residues. V was pared by 4 bases and J by 8 bases, with 14 bases between. Germline V gives CDR1 SGHAT, CDR2 FQNNGV. CDR3 amino acids: CASSSPGGREKLFF. The CDR3, as DNA: TGTGCCAGCAGCTCCCCGGGGGGGAGGGAAAAACTGTTTTTT.

This chain uses TRBV21-1 with TRBJ1-1; the D call in the table, TRBD1, was not verified against the DNA. TRBV21-1 constitutes a pseudogene. The length of the CDR3 is 16 residues. CDR3 in amino acids: CASSKVSGGRNTEAFF. The CDR3 DNA reads TGTGCCAGCAGCAAAGTCTCAGGGGGCCGGAACACTGAAGCTTTCTTT.

This rearrangement joins TRBV6-6 to TRBJ1-5; D uncertain. The CDR3 totals 16 residues. CDR1 is MNHNY and CDR2 is SVGAGI in the germline V gene (reference sequence). V was trimmed by 2 bases and J by 0 bases, leaving 11 bases between them. The CDR3: CASSYLQTASNQPQHF. CDR3 nucleotides: TGTGCCAGCAGTTACCTACAGACCGCTAGCAATCAGCCCCAGCATTTT.

The rearrangement joins TRBV5-5 to TRBJ2-5; 12 bases line up with TRBD2. The CDR3 runs to 14 residues. Germline trimming cut 2 bases from V and 5 bases from J; bases unmatched to any gene: 1. Germline lookup yields CDR1 SGHKS and CDR2 YYEKEE (reference sequence). The chain's CDR3 is CASSFGLAGETQYF. In DNA, the CDR3 is TGTGCCAGCAGCTTTGGACTAGCGGGGGAGACCCAGTACTTC.

This chain uses TRBV20-1 with TRBJ1-2, with D perhaps TRBD1 (5 bases). The CDR3 length is 11 residues. Per germline, CDR1 DFQATT and CDR2 SNEGSKA (reference sequence). V shed 6 bases and J shed 8 bases, with 13 bases lying between them. In DNA, the CDR3 is TGCAGTGCCAGCCAGGGTCTCGGCTACACCTTC. Residues: CSASQGLGYTF.

This chain's CDR3 is CASSPGQTRGGNQPQHF. CDR3 in DNA: TGTGCCAGCTCACCGGGACAGACGCGGGGGGGCAATCAGCCCCAGCATTTT. The rearrangement uses TRBV18 and TRBJ1-5; 7 nucleotides align to TRBD1. After removal of 3 bases from V and 2 bases from J, the junction contained 10 bases not matched to a gene. The CDR3 has 17 amino acids. Germline CDR1 and CDR2: KGHSH and LQKENI.

The chain is built from TRBV5-1 and TRBJ1-1, with D tentatively TRBD1 (5 bases). Per the germline V gene, CDR1 is SGHRS and CDR2 is YFSETQ. Trimming shortened V by 6 bases and J by 3 bases, and 15 bases separated the two germline ends. The CDR3 is 14 residues long. The CDR3 region is CASTSFGGDTEAFF. Written as DNA, the CDR3 is TGCGCCAGCACTTCCTTCGGGGGGGACACTGAAGCTTTCTTT.